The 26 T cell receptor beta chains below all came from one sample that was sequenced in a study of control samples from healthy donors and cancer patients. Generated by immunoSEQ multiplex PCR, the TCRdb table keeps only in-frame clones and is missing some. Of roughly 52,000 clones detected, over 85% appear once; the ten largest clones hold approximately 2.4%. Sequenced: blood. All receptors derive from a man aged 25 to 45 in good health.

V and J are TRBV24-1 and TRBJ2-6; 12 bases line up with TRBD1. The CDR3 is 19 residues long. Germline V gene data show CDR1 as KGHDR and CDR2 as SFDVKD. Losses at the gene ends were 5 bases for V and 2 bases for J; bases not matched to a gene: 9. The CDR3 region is CATSAPGDRGRTGANVLTF. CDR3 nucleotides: TGTGCCACCAGTGCCCCAGGGGACAGGGGGCGAACTGGGGCCAACGTCCTGACTTTC.

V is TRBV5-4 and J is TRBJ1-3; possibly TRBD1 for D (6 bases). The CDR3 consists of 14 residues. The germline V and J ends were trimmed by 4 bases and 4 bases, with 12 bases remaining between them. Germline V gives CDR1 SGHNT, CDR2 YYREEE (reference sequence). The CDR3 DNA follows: TGTGCCAGCAGCACGGGGACACCCGGAAACACCATATATTTT. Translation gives CASSTGTPGNTIYF.

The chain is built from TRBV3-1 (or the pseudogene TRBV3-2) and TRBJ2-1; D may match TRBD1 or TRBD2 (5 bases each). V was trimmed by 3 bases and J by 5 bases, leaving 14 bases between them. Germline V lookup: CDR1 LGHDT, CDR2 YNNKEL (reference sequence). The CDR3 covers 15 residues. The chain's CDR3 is CASSHNWGPDNEQFF. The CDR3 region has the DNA TGTGCCAGCAGCCATAATTGGGGACCTGACAATGAGCAGTTCTTC.

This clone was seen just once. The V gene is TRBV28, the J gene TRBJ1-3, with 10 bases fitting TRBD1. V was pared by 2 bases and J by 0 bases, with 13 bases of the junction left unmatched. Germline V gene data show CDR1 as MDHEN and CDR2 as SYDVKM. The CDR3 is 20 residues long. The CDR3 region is CASSLRDRGLIIPSGNTIYF. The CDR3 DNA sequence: TGTGCCAGCAGTTTAAGGGACAGGGGCCTCATCATACCCTCTGGAAACACCATATATTTT.

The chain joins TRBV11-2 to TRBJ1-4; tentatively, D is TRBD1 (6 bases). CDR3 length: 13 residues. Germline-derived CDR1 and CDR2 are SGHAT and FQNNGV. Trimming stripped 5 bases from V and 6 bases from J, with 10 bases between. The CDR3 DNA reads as TGTGCCAGCAGCCGGAGACAGGATGAAAAACTGTTTTTT. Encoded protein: CASSRRQDEKLFF.

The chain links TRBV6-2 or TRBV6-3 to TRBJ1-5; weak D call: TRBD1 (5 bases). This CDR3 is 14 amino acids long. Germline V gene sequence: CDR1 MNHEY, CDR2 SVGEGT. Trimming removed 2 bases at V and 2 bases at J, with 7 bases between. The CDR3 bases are TGTGCCAGCAGTTACAGGGGCGGCAATCAGCCCCAGCATTTT. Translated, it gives CASSYRGGNQPQHF.

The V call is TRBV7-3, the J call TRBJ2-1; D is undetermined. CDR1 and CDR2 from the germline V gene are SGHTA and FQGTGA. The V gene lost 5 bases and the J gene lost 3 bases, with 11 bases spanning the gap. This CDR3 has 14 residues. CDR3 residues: CASSQVTGYNEQFF. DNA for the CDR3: TGTGCCAGCAGCCAAGTAACGGGCTACAATGAGCAGTTCTTC.

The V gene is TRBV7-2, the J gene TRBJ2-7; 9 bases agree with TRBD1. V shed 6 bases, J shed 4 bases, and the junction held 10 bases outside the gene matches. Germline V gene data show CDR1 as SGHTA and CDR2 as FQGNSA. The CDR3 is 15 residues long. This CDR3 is CASSSTGGAGYEQYF. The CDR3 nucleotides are TGTGCCAGCAGTTCTACAGGGGGCGCGGGGTACGAGCAGTACTTC.

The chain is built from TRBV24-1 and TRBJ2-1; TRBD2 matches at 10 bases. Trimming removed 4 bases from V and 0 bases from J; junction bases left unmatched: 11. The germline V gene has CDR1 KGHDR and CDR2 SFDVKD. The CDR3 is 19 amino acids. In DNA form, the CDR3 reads TGTGCCACCAGTGACCCCTCGACTAGCGGGCATGGCTCCTACAATGAGCAGTTCTTC. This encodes CATSDPSTSGHGSYNEQFF.

In DNA, the CDR3 is TGTGCCAGCAGCCACCGCGGTAGCAATCAGCCCCAGCATTTT. Translated: CASSHRGSNQPQHF. The rearrangement joins TRBV14 to TRBJ1-5; D call uncertain. CDR1 is SGHDN and CDR2 is FVKESK in the germline V gene. Trimming left V 3 bases short and J 0 bases short, with 6 bases between. The CDR3 runs to 14 residues.

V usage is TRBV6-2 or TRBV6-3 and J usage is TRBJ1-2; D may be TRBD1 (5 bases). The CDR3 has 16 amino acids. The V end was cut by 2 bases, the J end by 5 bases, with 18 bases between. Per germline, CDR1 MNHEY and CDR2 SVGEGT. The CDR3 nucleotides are TGTGCCAGCAGTTACCACCGGGACTTTGGACTTTATGGCTACACCTTC. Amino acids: CASSYHRDFGLYGYTF.

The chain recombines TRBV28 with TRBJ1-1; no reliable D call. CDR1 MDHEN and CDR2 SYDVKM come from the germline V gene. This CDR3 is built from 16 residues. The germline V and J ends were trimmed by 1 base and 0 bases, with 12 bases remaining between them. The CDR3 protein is CASSLSPDRMNTEAFF. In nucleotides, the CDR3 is TGTGCCAGCAGTTTATCTCCGGATCGAATGAACACTGAAGCTTTCTTT.

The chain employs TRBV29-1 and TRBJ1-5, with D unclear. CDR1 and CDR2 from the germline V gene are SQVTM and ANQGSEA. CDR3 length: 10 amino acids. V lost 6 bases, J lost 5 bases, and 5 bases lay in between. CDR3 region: CSVGYQPQHF. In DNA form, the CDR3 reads TGCAGCGTGGGTTATCAGCCCCAGCATTTT.

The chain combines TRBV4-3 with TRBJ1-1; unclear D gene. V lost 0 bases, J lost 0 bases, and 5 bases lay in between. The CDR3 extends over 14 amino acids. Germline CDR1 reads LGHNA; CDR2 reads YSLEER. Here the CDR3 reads CASSQEALNTEAFF. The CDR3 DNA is TGCGCCAGCAGCCAAGAGGCACTGAACACTGAAGCTTTCTTT.

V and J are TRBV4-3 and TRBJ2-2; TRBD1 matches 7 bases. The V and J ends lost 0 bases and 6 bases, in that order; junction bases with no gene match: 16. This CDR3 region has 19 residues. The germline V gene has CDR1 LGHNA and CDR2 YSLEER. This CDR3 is CASSQDIVLPGQRPGELFF. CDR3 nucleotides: TGCGCCAGCAGCCAAGATATAGTTTTGCCGGGACAGCGACCCGGGGAGCTGTTTTTT.

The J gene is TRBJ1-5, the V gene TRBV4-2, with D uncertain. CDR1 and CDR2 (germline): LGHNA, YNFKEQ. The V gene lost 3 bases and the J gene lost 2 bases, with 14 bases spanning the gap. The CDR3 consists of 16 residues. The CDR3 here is CASSQKSGLGNQPQHF. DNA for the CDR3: TGTGCCAGCAGCCAGAAGTCCGGGCTCGGCAATCAGCCCCAGCATTTT.

CDR3 sequence: CASSALAVSSYEQYF. For the CDR3, the DNA is TGTGCCAGCAGCGCGCTAGCGGTGAGCTCCTACGAGCAGTACTTC. V gene TRBV7-8 combines with J gene TRBJ2-7, with 7 positions matching TRBD2. After removal of 5 bases from V and 0 bases from J, the junction contained 7 bases not matched to a gene. The CDR3 extends over 15 amino acids. CDR1 and CDR2 from the germline V gene are SGHVS and FQNEAQ.

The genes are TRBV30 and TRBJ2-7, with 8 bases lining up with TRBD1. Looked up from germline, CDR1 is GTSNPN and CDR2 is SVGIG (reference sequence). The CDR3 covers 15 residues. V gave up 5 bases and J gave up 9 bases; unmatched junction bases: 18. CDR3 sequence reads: CAWARKNQGARGQYF. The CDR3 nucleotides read TGTGCCTGGGCGCGGAAGAACCAGGGGGCCCGGGGGCAGTACTTC.

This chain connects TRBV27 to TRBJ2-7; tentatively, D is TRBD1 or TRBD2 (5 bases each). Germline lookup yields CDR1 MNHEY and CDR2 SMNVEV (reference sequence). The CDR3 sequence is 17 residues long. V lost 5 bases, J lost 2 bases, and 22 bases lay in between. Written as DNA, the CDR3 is TGTGCCAGCAGTGGGACCCTTACGTTGGGAGAGACCTACGAGCAGTACTTC. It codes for CASSGTLTLGETYEQYF.

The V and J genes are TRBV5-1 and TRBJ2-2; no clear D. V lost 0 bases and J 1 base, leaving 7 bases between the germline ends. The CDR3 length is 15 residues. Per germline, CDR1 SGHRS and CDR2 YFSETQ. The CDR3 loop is CASSLGAGNTGELFF. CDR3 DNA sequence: TGCGCCAGCAGCTTGGGGGCCGGGAACACCGGGGAGCTGTTTTTT.

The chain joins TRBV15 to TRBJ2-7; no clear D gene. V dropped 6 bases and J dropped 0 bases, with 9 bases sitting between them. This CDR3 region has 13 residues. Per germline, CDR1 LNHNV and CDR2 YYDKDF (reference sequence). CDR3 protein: CATRPADSYEQYF. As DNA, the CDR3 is TGTGCCACCAGACCGGCGGACTCCTACGAGCAGTACTTC.

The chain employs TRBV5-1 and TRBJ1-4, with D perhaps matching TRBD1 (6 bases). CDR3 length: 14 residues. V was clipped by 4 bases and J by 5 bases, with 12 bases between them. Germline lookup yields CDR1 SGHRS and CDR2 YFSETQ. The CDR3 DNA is TGCGCCAGCAGCCCCGGGGACATCAATGAAAAACTGTTTTTT. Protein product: CASSPGDINEKLFF.

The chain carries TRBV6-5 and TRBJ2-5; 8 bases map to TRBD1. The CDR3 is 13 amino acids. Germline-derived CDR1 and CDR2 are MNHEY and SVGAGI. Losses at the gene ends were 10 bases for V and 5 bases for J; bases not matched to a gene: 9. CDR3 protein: CATRDRGVETQYF. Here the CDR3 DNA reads TGTGCCACCCGCGACAGGGGAGTGGAGACCCAGTACTTC.

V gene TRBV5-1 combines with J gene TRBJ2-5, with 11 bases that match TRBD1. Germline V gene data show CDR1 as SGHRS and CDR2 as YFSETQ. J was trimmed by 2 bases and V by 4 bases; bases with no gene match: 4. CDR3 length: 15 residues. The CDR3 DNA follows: TGCGCCAGCAGCCTAAGGGACAGGGGGCAAGAGACCCAGTACTTC. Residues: CASSLRDRGQETQYF.

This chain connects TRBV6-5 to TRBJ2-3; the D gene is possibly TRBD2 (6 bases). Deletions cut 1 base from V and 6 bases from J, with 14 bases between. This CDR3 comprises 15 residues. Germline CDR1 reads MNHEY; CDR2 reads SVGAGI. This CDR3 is CASSYYGGEADTQYF. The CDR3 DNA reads TGTGCCAGCAGTTACTACGGGGGAGAGGCGGATACGCAGTATTTT.

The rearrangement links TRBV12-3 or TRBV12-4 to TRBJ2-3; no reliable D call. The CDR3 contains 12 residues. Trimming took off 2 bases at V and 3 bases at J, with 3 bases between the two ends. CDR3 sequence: CASSLQTDTQYF. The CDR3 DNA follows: TGTGCCAGCAGTTTACAAACAGATACGCAGTATTTT.